The rows below give T cell receptor beta chains drawn from one sample of a study of shared clonotypes between healthy human individuals. Data came from immunoSEQ multiplex PCR; TCRdb stores just in-frame clones and leaves some out. The sample has about 1 million clones; around three quarters are singletons. The source material was memory CD4+ T cells from PBMCs. These receptors came from a young man in good health. Some clones in this sample may be carry-over from other donors' samples. Each CDR3 is given with its conserved first and last residue. A D gene is named only where the DNA matches it firmly. Clone size is given for some rows only: seen once, a few or many times, or a class if the clone is expanded.

j_gene: TRBJ1-1; v_gene: TRBV5-1; abundance: many; d_gene: .; CDR3nt: TGCGCCAGCAGCTTGGATACAGGGTACTCATCTGAAGCTTTCTTT; CDR3aa: CASSLDTGYSSEAFF
j_gene: TRBJ2-7; v_gene: TRBV28; abundance: .; d_gene: TRBD1; CDR3nt: TGTGCCAGCAGTTTATATGCGGGACAGGGGACTGGGATCTACGAGCAGTACTTC; CDR3aa: CASSLYAGQGTGIYEQYF
j_gene: TRBJ2-1; v_gene: TRBV5-1; abundance: .; d_gene: TRBD1; CDR3nt: TGCGCCAGCAGCTACCGGGACAGCTACAATGAGCAGTTCTTC; CDR3aa: CASSYRDSYNEQFF
j_gene: TRBJ2-1; v_gene: TRBV19; abundance: .; d_gene: TRBD2; CDR3nt: TGTGCCAGTAGTATAGGCGGACTAGTGCAGTTCTTC; CDR3aa: CASSIGGLVQFF
j_gene: TRBJ2-1; v_gene: TRBV7-2; abundance: .; d_gene: .; CDR3nt: TGTGCCAGCAGCTTAGGGCAAAGGAATGAGCAGTTCTTC; CDR3aa: CASSLGQRNEQFF
j_gene: TRBJ2-7; v_gene: TRBV15; abundance: .; d_gene: .; CDR3nt: TGTGCCACCAGCAGAGATTACTCAGGGAACCACGAGCAGTACTTC; CDR3aa: CATSRDYSGNHEQYF
j_gene: TRBJ1-1; v_gene: TRBV29-1; abundance: .; d_gene: TRBD1; CDR3nt: TGCAGCGTGGGGGACAGGGGGCAGGCGGCTGAAGCTTTCTTT; CDR3aa: CSVGDRGQAAEAFF
j_gene: TRBJ1-2; v_gene: TRBV18; abundance: .; d_gene: TRBD1; CDR3nt: TGTGCCAGCTCACCAAATGCCGGGACAGGGAATCCCCGAAACTCTGGCTACACCTTC; CDR3aa: CASSPNAGTGNPRNSGYTF
j_gene: TRBJ2-3; v_gene: TRBV7-3; abundance: once; d_gene: .; CDR3nt: TGTGCCAGCAGCCGACTACCGACTAGCACAGATACGCAGTATTTT; CDR3aa: CASSRLPTSTDTQYF
j_gene: TRBJ2-5; v_gene: TRBV28; abundance: .; d_gene: .; CDR3nt: TGTGCCAGCAGTTTGAGAGGAGGTGAGGAGACCCAGTACTTC; CDR3aa: CASSLRGGEETQYF
j_gene: TRBJ2-7; v_gene: TRBV7-2; abundance: .; d_gene: .; CDR3nt: TGTGCCAGCAGCCACAACATCGCGGACAGCTCCTACGAGCAGTACTTC; CDR3aa: CASSHNIADSSYEQYF
j_gene: TRBJ1-1; v_gene: TRBV10-3; abundance: .; d_gene: TRBD1; CDR3nt: TGTGCCATCAGTCCCCAGCGACAGGGCGCTGAAGCTTTCTTT; CDR3aa: CAISPQRQGAEAFF
j_gene: TRBJ2-5; v_gene: TRBV29-1; abundance: .; d_gene: .; CDR3nt: TGCAGCGTTCGATGGAAAGAGACCCAGTACTTC; CDR3aa: CSVRWKETQYF
j_gene: TRBJ1-5; v_gene: TRBV7-2; abundance: .; d_gene: .; CDR3nt: TGTGCCAGCAGCCAAGATCAGGGCAGGGGCGAGTATCAGCCCCAGCATTTT; CDR3aa: CASSQDQGRGEYQPQHF
j_gene: TRBJ2-2; v_gene: TRBV7-2; abundance: .; d_gene: .; CDR3nt: TGTGCCAGCAGCCCGGGCAGATTACTTACCGGGGAGCTGTTTTTT; CDR3aa: CASSPGRLLTGELFF
j_gene: TRBJ2-7; v_gene: TRBV5-4; abundance: .; d_gene: .; CDR3nt: TGTGCCAGCAGCTCCTCCGTCTCGGAAAAGCAGTACTTC; CDR3aa: CASSSSVSEKQYF
j_gene: TRBJ2-5; v_gene: TRBV30; abundance: .; d_gene: .; CDR3nt: TGTGCCTGGGACCTGGGGCTTCAAGAGACCCAGTACTTC; CDR3aa: CAWDLGLQETQYF
j_gene: TRBJ1-5; v_gene: TRBV28; abundance: few; d_gene: .; CDR3nt: TGTGCCAGCAGGGACATCCTACGGAGGAGCAATCAGCCCCAGCATTTT; CDR3aa: CASRDILRRSNQPQHF
j_gene: TRBJ2-3; v_gene: TRBV28; abundance: .; d_gene: TRBD2; CDR3nt: TGTGCCAGCAGTTCTTCCCCGGGAGGGAGGTCAGATACGCAGTATTTT; CDR3aa: CASSSSPGGRSDTQYF
j_gene: TRBJ2-1; v_gene: TRBV6-6; abundance: .; d_gene: .; CDR3nt: TGTGCCAGCAGTTACTTTCACGGGAGTTCCTACAATGAGCAGTTCTTC; CDR3aa: CASSYFHGSSYNEQFF
j_gene: TRBJ2-5; v_gene: TRBV5-6; abundance: .; d_gene: .; CDR3nt: TGTGCCAGCAGCTTGACAGACTCAGAGACCCAGTACTTC; CDR3aa: CASSLTDSETQYF
j_gene: TRBJ1-2; v_gene: TRBV5-1; abundance: many; d_gene: .; CDR3nt: TGCGCCAGCAGCCCCTCCCTCAGGGAGCTCCTCATGAACTATGGCTACACCTTC; CDR3aa: CASSPSLRELLMNYGYTF
j_gene: TRBJ2-4; v_gene: TRBV11-2; abundance: few; d_gene: .; CDR3nt: TGTGCCAGCAGCCCCGCGGCCACCCTGGACGGAAACATTCAGTACTTC; CDR3aa: CASSPAATLDGNIQYF
j_gene: TRBJ2-2; v_gene: TRBV7-3; abundance: .; d_gene: .; CDR3nt: TGTGCCAGCAGCTTCACTAGCACCGGGGAGCTGTTTTTT; CDR3aa: CASSFTSTGELFF
j_gene: TRBJ2-2; v_gene: TRBV9; abundance: .; d_gene: TRBD2; CDR3nt: TGTGCCAGCAGCGTAGCCGGGGGGGCCGCGAACACCGGGGAGCTGTTTTTT; CDR3aa: CASSVAGGAANTGELFF
j_gene: TRBJ2-1; v_gene: TRBV4-1; abundance: .; d_gene: TRBD2; CDR3nt: TGCGCCAGCAGCCAAGGTAGAACTAGCGAGACTTACAATGAGCAGTTCTTC; CDR3aa: CASSQGRTSETYNEQFF
j_gene: TRBJ1-4; v_gene: TRBV5-1; abundance: .; d_gene: .; CDR3nt: TGCGCCAGCAGCACCTCGACAGCCCTAGGAAAACTGTTTTTT; CDR3aa: CASSTSTALGKLFF
j_gene: TRBJ2-1; v_gene: TRBV18; abundance: once; d_gene: .; CDR3nt: TGTGCCAGCTCGCCCCGCACAAGGACAAACAATGAGCAGTTCTTC; CDR3aa: CASSPRTRTNNEQFF
j_gene: TRBJ1-1; v_gene: TRBV15; abundance: .; d_gene: TRBD1; CDR3nt: TGTGCCACCAGCAGGACAGGGGTCGAAGCTTTCTTT; CDR3aa: CATSRTGVEAFF
j_gene: TRBJ2-1; v_gene: TRBV7-9; abundance: .; d_gene: .; CDR3nt: TGTGCCAGCAGCCCAGACCCGGGACGTAATGAGCAGTTCTTC; CDR3aa: CASSPDPGRNEQFF
j_gene: TRBJ2-2; v_gene: TRBV7-2; abundance: .; d_gene: .; CDR3nt: TGTGCCAGCAGCTTGTTAGGGGCGCAGACCGGGGAGCTGTTTTTT; CDR3aa: CASSLLGAQTGELFF
j_gene: TRBJ2-2; v_gene: TRBV5-4; abundance: .; d_gene: TRBD1; CDR3nt: TGTGCCAGCAGCTTGGCCATGACAGGGACCACCGGGGAGCTGTTTTTT; CDR3aa: CASSLAMTGTTGELFF